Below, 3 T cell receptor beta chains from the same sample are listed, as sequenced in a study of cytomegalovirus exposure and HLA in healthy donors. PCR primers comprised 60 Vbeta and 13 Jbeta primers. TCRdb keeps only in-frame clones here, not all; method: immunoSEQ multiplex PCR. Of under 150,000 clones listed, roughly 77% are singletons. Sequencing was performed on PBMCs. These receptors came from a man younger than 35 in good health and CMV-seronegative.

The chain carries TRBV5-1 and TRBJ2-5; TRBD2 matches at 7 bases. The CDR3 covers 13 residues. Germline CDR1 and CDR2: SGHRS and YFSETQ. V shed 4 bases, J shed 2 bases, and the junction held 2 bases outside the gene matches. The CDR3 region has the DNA TGCGCCAGCAGCAAGGGACTACAAGAGACCCAGTACTTC. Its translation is CASSKGLQETQYF.

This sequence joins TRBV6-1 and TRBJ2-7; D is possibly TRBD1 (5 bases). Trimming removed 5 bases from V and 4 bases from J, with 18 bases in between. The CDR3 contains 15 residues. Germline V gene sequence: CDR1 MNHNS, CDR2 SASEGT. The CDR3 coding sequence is TGTGCCAGCAGTACCCCCCGCTTGACAGAGTACGAGCAGTACTTC. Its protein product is CASSTPRLTEYEQYF.

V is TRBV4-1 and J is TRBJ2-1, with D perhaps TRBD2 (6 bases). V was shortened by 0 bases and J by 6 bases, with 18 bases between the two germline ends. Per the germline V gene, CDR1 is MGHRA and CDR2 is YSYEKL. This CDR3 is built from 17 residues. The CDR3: CASSQEGTGVRGNEQFF. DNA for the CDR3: TGCGCCAGCAGCCAAGAGGGCACGGGGGTGAGGGGCAATGAGCAGTTCTTC.